The source of this TCR beta chain is a study of CD8+ T cells in alopecia areata. Study-level information: A 6-month off-drug phase came after tofacitinib, which had lasted 6 to 18 months. Whole-study findings and limits: With patients, TCR sharing proved less clear than in mice, a difference possibly related to HLA. Affected lesional scalp, above all in alopecia totalis/universalis, was more clonal than normal scalp.

As part of sample collection, lesional scalp punch biopsies and peripheral blood were taken from alopecia areata patients. RNA, once extracted, was reverse transcribed into cDNA for use as the sequencing template. Sequencing was performed with immunoSEQ multiplex PCR; in TCRdb, only in-frame clones are kept and a portion is missing. Seen here are under 250,000 clones, about three fifths observed once, and the top ten hold 0.45%. As regards this clone: Its antigen is currently unknown.

This CDR3 contains 14 residues. Looked up from germline, CDR1 is SQVTM and CDR2 is ANQGSEA. V was pared by 6 bases and J by 8 bases, with 9 bases of the junction left unmatched. This clonotype was sampled from a human donor with alopecia areata. The input for sequencing was CD4+ T cells sorted from blood, taken at week 0. This sequence joins TRBV29-1 and TRBJ2-1; 11 bases are shared with TRBD2. The CDR3 spells CSVARLAGGDEQFF. DNA of the CDR3: TGCAGCGTCGCCAGGCTAGCGGGAGGCGATGAGCAGTTCTTC.